This TCR beta chain emerged from a study of blood T cell repertoires in COVID-19. About the study: The United States, Italy and Spain were the sources of the acute and convalescent COVID-19 samples.

All enrollees were about 18 to 100 years old and from some 24 US areas. Clinical history reported by participants formed the basis on which cohorts were assigned. Original processing notes: Nucleated cell counts were estimated from reference gene primer amplification. Using immunoSEQ multiplex PCR, the repertoire was profiled, and TCRdb retains in-frame clones only, with some absent. Clone size and the V and J calls come from that table; the DNA yielded D and trimming. The table has 400,000 to 450,000 clones, 80% to 90% seen once. Between the trimmed V and J ends, which lost 11 bases and 2 bases, there was a span of 13 bases. The CDR3 has 13 amino acids.

The receptor comes from a man under 40 who had recovered from COVID-19. Sequencing was carried out using PBMCs or T cells enriched from blood (not recorded which). The chain links TRBV12-3 or TRBV12-4 to TRBJ2-1; D is possibly TRBD2 (5 bases). CDR3 in amino acids: CAAMSGAYNEQFF. CDR3 nucleotides: TGTGCCGCTATGAGCGGAGCCTACAATGAGCAGTTCTTC.